These 18 T cell receptor beta chains share one sample of origin, sequenced in a study of T cell repertoires and Cas9 in healthy adults. Using immunoSEQ multiplex PCR, the repertoire was profiled, and TCRdb retains in-frame clones only, with some absent. Altogether more than 12,000 clones are present, around nine tenths being singletons, with the ten largest covering more than 2%. The material sequenced was Tregs (CD4+, CD25+, CD127-, CD137-, CD154-) from PBMCs; culture status not recorded. These receptors all stem from a human donor in good health.

Here the CDR3 DNA reads TGTGCCACCAGCAGAGATAACTATGGCTACACCTTC. This codes for CATSRDNYGYTF. The chain joins TRBV15 to TRBJ1-2; D ambiguous. This CDR3 spans 12 amino acids. Germline-derived CDR1 and CDR2 are LNHNV and YYDKDF (reference sequence). V was cut by 0 bases and J by 1 base, with 0 bases left in between.

The rearrangement links TRBV19 to TRBJ1-5; the D gene is possibly TRBD1 (6 bases). Germline V CDR1 and CDR2: LNHDA, SQIVND (reference sequence). Trimming left V 0 bases short and J 6 bases short, with 12 bases between. This CDR3 is built from 15 residues. This CDR3 is CASSIEGGGGQPQHF. DNA of the CDR3: TGTGCCAGTAGTATAGAGGGAGGGGGTGGTCAGCCCCAGCATTTT.

V usage is TRBV13 and J usage is TRBJ2-3, with 11 bases that match TRBD2. The length of the CDR3 is 15 residues. Per germline, CDR1 PRHDT and CDR2 FYEKMQ (reference sequence). V was pared by 3 bases and J by 8 bases, with 7 bases of the junction left unmatched. The CDR3 spells CASSFIAGGYATQYF. CDR3 bases: TGTGCCAGCAGCTTTATAGCGGGGGGGTACGCTACGCAGTATTTT.

The chain carries TRBV10-2 and TRBJ2-1, with TRBD2 as a possible D gene (6 bases). CDR1 and CDR2 from the germline V gene are WSHSY and SAAADI. CDR3 length: 13 residues. V shed 6 bases and J shed 8 bases, with 14 bases lying between them. CDR3 residues: CASREGGVHEQFF. The CDR3 DNA follows: TGCGCCAGCAGGGAGGGTGGGGTCCATGAGCAGTTCTTC.

V gene TRBV28 combines with J gene TRBJ1-6; TRBD1 might be the D (6 bases). The ends were cut back, 6 bases at V and 5 bases at J, with 20 bases in the middle. Germline CDR1 is MDHEN and CDR2 is SYDVKM. This CDR3 spans 17 amino acids. CDR3 residues: CASRGGGGTPDNSPLHF. CDR3 sequence (DNA): TGTGCCAGCAGGGGTGGAGGTGGGACACCAGATAATTCACCCCTCCACTTT.

This clone was found once. The chain is built from TRBV6-1 and TRBJ2-6, with 9 bases fitting TRBD1. V lost 4 bases, J lost 2 bases, and 3 bases stayed unmatched. The V gene's germline CDR1 is MNHNS and CDR2 SASEGT. The CDR3 is 16 amino acids. CDR3 coding DNA: TGTGCCAGCAGTGGCACAGGGGGCACTGGGGCCAACGTCCTGACTTTC. Protein sequence: CASSGTGGTGANVLTF.

The chain uses TRBV30 and TRBJ2-2; D perhaps matches TRBD2 (5 bases). This CDR3 contains 14 residues. V lost 5 bases, J lost 2 bases, and 12 bases lay in between. From germline, CDR1 is GTSNPN and CDR2 SVGIG (reference sequence). The CDR3 protein is CAWGGRFNTGELFF. For the CDR3, the DNA is TGTGCCTGGGGCGGGCGGTTCAACACCGGGGAGCTGTTTTTT.

V usage is TRBV6-1 and J usage is TRBJ1-2; maybe TRBD1 (6 bases). The germline V gene encodes CDR1 MNHNS and CDR2 SASEGT. Between the trimmed V and J ends, which lost 7 bases and 0 bases, there was a span of 9 bases. The CDR3 is 13 residues long. CDR3 sequence: CASTRDTNYGYTF. As DNA, the CDR3 is TGTGCCAGCACCCGGGACACTAACTATGGCTACACCTTC.

V and J are TRBV7-9 and TRBJ2-7, with D possibly TRBD2 on 5 matching bases. The ends were cut back, 3 bases at V and 4 bases at J, with 10 bases in the middle. The CDR3 covers 13 residues. Germline V lookup: CDR1 SEHNR, CDR2 FQNEAQ (reference sequence). The CDR3 region has the DNA TGTGCCAGCAGCTTTTCACGAGGGTACGAGCAGTACTTC. It encodes CASSFSRGYEQYF.

The chain is built from TRBV6-5 and TRBJ2-7; D is unclear. Trimming stripped 7 bases from V and 0 bases from J, with 4 bases between. Germline-derived CDR1 and CDR2 are MNHEY and SVGAGI. This CDR3 has 11 residues. The CDR3 here is CASKNSYEQYF. The CDR3 region has the DNA TGTGCCAGCAAAAACTCCTACGAGCAGTACTTC.

The chain is built from TRBV6-5 and TRBJ2-2, with D perhaps matching TRBD2 (6 bases). V lost 6 bases, J lost 4 bases, and 15 bases lay in between. CDR1 and CDR2 (germline): MNHEY, SVGAGI. There are 15 residues in the CDR3. The CDR3 coding sequence is TGTGCCAGCAGGTTCGGGGGTTCGGGCACCGGGGAGCTGTTTTTT. The encoded protein is CASRFGGSGTGELFF.

The chain joins TRBV6-1 to TRBJ2-3; 7 nucleotides align to TRBD2. CDR3 length equals 14 residues. Losses at the gene ends were 6 bases for V and 0 bases for J; bases not matched to a gene: 3. Germline values: CDR1 MNHNS, CDR2 SASEGT. The CDR3 here is CASRLAGSTDTQYF. CDR3 bases: TGTGCCAGCAGGTTAGCGGGCAGCACAGATACGCAGTATTTT.

This chain connects TRBV5-4 to TRBJ2-3, with TRBD1 identical over 7 bases. Germline V CDR1 and CDR2: SGHNT, YYREEE (reference sequence). The CDR3 is 15 residues long. The V and J ends lost 4 bases and 0 bases, in that order; junction bases with no gene match: 5. The chain's CDR3 is CASSGPGQSTDTQYF. CDR3 coding DNA: TGTGCCAGCAGCGGACCGGGACAGAGCACAGATACGCAGTATTTT.

The J gene is TRBJ2-6, the V gene TRBV6-1; 13 bases line up with TRBD2. The CDR3 totals 18 residues. Germline values: CDR1 MNHNS, CDR2 SASEGT. The J segment lost 4 bases and the V segment lost 3 bases, leaving 6 bases of the junction unmatched. This chain's CDR3 is CASSDSLAGGRGANVLTF. The CDR3 bases are TGTGCCAGCAGTGATTCACTAGCGGGGGGGCGCGGGGCCAACGTCCTGACTTTC.

V and J are TRBV13 and TRBJ2-7; TRBD2 aligns across 9 bases. Trimming cost V 0 bases and J 2 bases; bases outside gene matches: 8. The CDR3 consists of 17 residues. CDR1 is PRHDT, CDR2 FYEKMQ, per germline (reference sequence). As DNA, the CDR3 is TGTGCCAGCAGCTTAGGGCCCGGGGTAGCGGGGGCCTACGAGCAGTACTTC. Protein sequence: CASSLGPGVAGAYEQYF.

The V call is TRBV6-5, the J call TRBJ1-2; D remains unclear. V gave up 6 bases and J gave up 1 base, with 12 bases separating them. CDR3 size: 14 residues. Per germline, CDR1 MNHEY and CDR2 SVGAGI. CDR3 in amino acids: CASRKLGINYGYTF. Here the CDR3 DNA reads TGTGCCAGCAGGAAATTAGGGATTAACTATGGCTACACCTTC.

The rearrangement uses TRBV6-1 and TRBJ1-5; D possibly corresponds to TRBD1 (5 bases). Germline V gene lookup returns CDR1 MNHNS and CDR2 SASEGT. The V end was cut by 2 bases, the J end by 6 bases, with 14 bases between. The CDR3 is 15 amino acids. This CDR3 is CASSEWGRDVQPQHF. The CDR3 nucleotides are TGTGCCAGCAGTGAATGGGGCAGGGATGTTCAGCCCCAGCATTTT.

The V gene is TRBV19, the J gene TRBJ1-3; no definite D call. Deletions cut 10 bases from V and 1 base from J, with 14 bases between. This CDR3 contains 14 residues. The germline CDR1 and CDR2 sequences are LNHDA and SQIVND (reference sequence). CDR3 sequence: CATGVRGSGNTIYF. The CDR3 bases are TGTGCCACGGGCGTGAGAGGATCTGGAAACACCATATATTTT. The variable domain in full, completed from reference TRBV19 and TRBJ1-3, reads DGGITQSPKYLFRKEGQNVTLSCEQNLNHDAMYWYRQDPGQGLRLIYYSQIVNDFQKGDIAEGYSVSREKKESFPLTVTSAQKNPTAFYLCATGVRGSGNTIYFGEGSWLTVV.